This is a list of T cell receptor beta chains from one sample in a study of memory CD4+ T cells and cytomegalovirus serostatus. Method: immunoSEQ multiplex PCR; TCRdb's copy keeps in-frame clones and lacks some. In the table there are about 67,000 clones, around 76% of which are singletons. The sequenced sample was memory CD4+ T cells from blood. The source of these receptors is an adult in good health and CMV-seropositive. Both conserved end residues are trimmed from each CDR3. Fields, in order: V gene, clone size, J gene, CDR3 protein. Where a row states a size, it is once, few, many or the class of an expanded clone; other rows omit it.

TRBV7-8	.	TRBJ2-5	ASSLLAGASGKTQY
TRBV5-4	.	TRBJ1-2	ASSLAGRQGYT
TRBV20-1	few	TRBJ1-2	SARHNYGYT
TRBV29-1	.	TRBJ2-5	SVQGRQGEETQY
TRBV9	.	TRBJ2-5	ASSAGAQETQY
TRBV27	.	TRBJ2-5	ASMRMWGQDRETQY
TRBV9	.	TRBJ1-6	ASSVDDRPYNSPLH
TRBV29-1	.	TRBJ1-1	SIIRQGGTEAF
TRBV6-1	.	TRBJ1-5	ASRQGNQPQH
TRBV4-2	.	TRBJ1-3	ASSQNLPQSSGNTIY
TRBV7-7	once	TRBJ1-1	ASSRGQGDTEAF
TRBV4-1	.	TRBJ2-2	ASSQANMGFPGELF
TRBV7-3	.	TRBJ2-7	ASSLTSGTYEQY
TRBV11-3	few	TRBJ2-2	ASSTLGASNAGELF
TRBV28	.	TRBJ2-3	ASSLSGIGGHGTDTQY
TRBV6-1	.	TRBJ1-2	ASSEALMTRYGYT
TRBV7-8	few	TRBJ1-2	ASSEIQGSKYGYT
TRBV2	.	TRBJ1-4	ASRGRTGYNEKLF
TRBV15	.	TRBJ2-7	ATSRDRPYEQY
TRBV28	.	TRBJ1-4	ASSLEGGTANEKLF
TRBV7-3	.	TRBJ1-6	ASSLTGGESPLH
TRBV28	.	TRBJ2-4	ASSVDGIQY
TRBV6-5	.	TRBJ1-2	ASSSLGGGYT
TRBV9	few	TRBJ1-2	ASSPRTGPSITGYT
TRBV25-1	.	TRBJ1-2	ASSEWGDGYT
TRBV19	.	TRBJ1-1	ASPGRSDEAF
TRBV7-2	few	TRBJ2-3	ASSLVGQSNTDTQY
TRBV7-3	.	TRBJ2-1	ASSSGYNEQF
TRBV28	few	TRBJ1-6	ASSLWRMWPANSPLH
TRBV7-9	.	TRBJ1-2	ASRADRGWGGYT
TRBV28	.	TRBJ1-5	ASSSGGYSNQPQH
TRBV7-3	few	TRBJ2-2	ASSPSVPEGELF
TRBV28	few	TRBJ1-2	ASRVPQGYGYT
TRBV5-1	.	TRBJ1-2	ASSLGGMVDGYT
TRBV4-2	.	TRBJ2-7	ASSQDLGGLAGEQY
TRBV7-9	few	TRBJ2-1	ASSLARGPRVFGNEQF
TRBV4-2	.	TRBJ2-1	ASSQLLADSYNEQF
TRBV4-3	.	TRBJ2-5	ASSQDWQGHRLETQY
TRBV2	.	TRBJ1-1	ASSKGLLLEAF
TRBV10-3	.	TRBJ2-1	AISAPIASEQF
TRBV11-3	.	TRBJ2-5	ASSETGPFETQY
TRBV7-9	few	TRBJ1-1	ASSFRLNTEAF
TRBV2	.	TRBJ1-4	ASRATGTDGKLF
TRBV28	.	TRBJ2-1	ASRTLAGSNNEQF